These T cell receptor beta chains were read from a single sample in a study of cytomegalovirus exposure and HLA in healthy donors. Data came from immunoSEQ multiplex PCR; TCRdb stores just in-frame clones and leaves some out. The sample records 100,000 to 150,000 clones, roughly 90% being singletons. The sample consisted of PBMCs. The receptors derive from a man aged 30 to 45 in good health and CMV-seronegative. The CDR3 runs from the conserved cysteine through the conserved F or W.

v_call | cdr3_aa
TRBV6-1 | CASSALGGRETQYF
TRBV7-2 | CASNPDNRRSTDTQYF
TRBV12-5 | CASASPGDAYEQYF
TRBV7-2 | CASSTHRGAGTEAFF
TRBV11-2 | CASSWPGQGYEQYF
TRBV5-1 | CASSLGEGRMSTEAFF
TRBV10-3 | CASQSTDTQYF
TRBV2 | CASKVGTTHNEQFF
TRBV5-8 | CASSLDRWNTEAFF
TRBV25-1 | CASSKGATNEKLFF
TRBV19 | CASISRTTRPYNEQFF
TRBV27 | CASSLTYAGDTQYF
TRBV5-1 | CASSGTGIYEQYF
TRBV5-4 | CASSGTAGAYYNEQFF
TRBV7-9 | CASQGLNQPQHF
TRBV25-1 | CASSDNRGMYYGYTF
TRBV11-2 | CASSFGTEIYEQYF
TRBV7-6 | CASSRMGSHQETQYF
TRBV4-3 | CASSPGQGVYNEQFF
TRBV4-1 | CASSQPRQGEKGGYTF
TRBV6-5 | CASSSTDYLPNYEQYF
TRBV11-2 | CASSSPQGAPGTFF
TRBV7-9 | CASSQVGKPGDEQFF
TRBV9 | CASSVRGSGSSDTQYF
TRBV19 | CASSIVDTGELFF
TRBV12-5 | CASGFSGSPLHF
TRBV7-3 | CASSLNGGSEKLFF
TRBV6-1 | CASRTRGDRNYEQYF
TRBV6-1 | CASSELAGGSYEQYF
TRBV29-1 | CSVGGTTTLRNTGELFF
TRBV6-5 | CASSPMAGTEAFF
TRBV30 | CAWSGVAGWINEQFF
TRBV18 | CASSPYAGQKTNEKLFF
TRBV5-1 | CASSSPGTGALNEKLFF
TRBV7-9 | CASSPPGLAAEQYF
TRBV5-1 | CASSLGQGLIDGYTF
TRBV4-1 | CASSQDRVAGASNEQFF
TRBV18 | CASSPSKGQGGKLFF
TRBV5-1 | CASSFEGAWYPYEQYF
TRBV10-3 | CAISASSGRAVNTQYF
TRBV5-4 | CASSRTSNTGELFF
TRBV7-2 | CASSFTDEVDTQYF
TRBV28 | CASNPTDYYGYTF
TRBV11-2 | CASSLGRAGGGYTF
TRBV9 | CASSPTPNTGELFF
TRBV6-5 | CASSAYRVETEELFF
TRBV19 | CASSIDQDILSYEQYF
TRBV7-8 | CASSLEGRGKAEQYF
TRBV27 | CASSLYGQGVINEQFF
TRBV5-1 | CASSLGGEYEQYF
TRBV27 | CASSLQGTNQPQHF
TRBV19 | CASSIRTAEEAFF
TRBV11-2 | CASSLVGPGYEQYF
TRBV27 | CASSHLPGLAGTDTQYF
TRBV18 | CASSPSVPATGDGYTF
TRBV6-5 | CASSQQGQETQYF
TRBV4-1 | CASSPIDRASRNEQFF